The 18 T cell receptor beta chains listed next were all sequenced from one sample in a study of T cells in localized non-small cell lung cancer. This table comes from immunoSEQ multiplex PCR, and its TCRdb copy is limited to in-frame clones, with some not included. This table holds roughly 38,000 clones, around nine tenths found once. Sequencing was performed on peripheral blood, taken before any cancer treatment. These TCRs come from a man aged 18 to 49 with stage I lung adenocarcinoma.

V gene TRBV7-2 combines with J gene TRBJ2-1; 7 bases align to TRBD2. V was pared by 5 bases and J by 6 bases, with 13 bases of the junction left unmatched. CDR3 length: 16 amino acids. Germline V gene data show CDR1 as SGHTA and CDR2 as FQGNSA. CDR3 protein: CASSQSGTPGFNEQFF. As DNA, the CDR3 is TGTGCCAGCAGCCAAAGCGGGACCCCCGGGTTCAATGAGCAGTTCTTC.

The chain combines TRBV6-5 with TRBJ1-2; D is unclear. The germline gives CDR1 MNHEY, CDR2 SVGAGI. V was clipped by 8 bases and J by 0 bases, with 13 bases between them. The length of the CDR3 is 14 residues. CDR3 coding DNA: TGTGCCAGCCATTCGTCTGGATCTAACTATGGCTACACCTTC. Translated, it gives CASHSSGSNYGYTF.

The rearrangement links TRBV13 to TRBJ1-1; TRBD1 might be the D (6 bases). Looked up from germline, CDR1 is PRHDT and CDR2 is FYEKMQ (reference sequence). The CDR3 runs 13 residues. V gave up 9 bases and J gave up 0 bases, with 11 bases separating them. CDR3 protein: CASKDSMNTEAFF. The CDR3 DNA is TGTGCCAGTAAGGACAGCATGAACACTGAAGCTTTCTTT.

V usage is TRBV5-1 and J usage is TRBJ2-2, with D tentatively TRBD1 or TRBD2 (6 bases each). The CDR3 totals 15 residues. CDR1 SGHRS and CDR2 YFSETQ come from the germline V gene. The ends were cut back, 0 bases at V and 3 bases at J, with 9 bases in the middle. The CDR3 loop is CASSLVRGHTGELFF. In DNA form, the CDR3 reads TGCGCCAGCAGCTTGGTTCGGGGGCACACCGGGGAGCTGTTTTTT.

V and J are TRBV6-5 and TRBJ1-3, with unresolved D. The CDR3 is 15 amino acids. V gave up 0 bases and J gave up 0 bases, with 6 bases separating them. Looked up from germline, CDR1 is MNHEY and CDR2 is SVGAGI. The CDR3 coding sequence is TGTGCCAGCAGTTACTCGCGGAACTCTGGAAACACCATATATTTT. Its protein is CASSYSRNSGNTIYF.

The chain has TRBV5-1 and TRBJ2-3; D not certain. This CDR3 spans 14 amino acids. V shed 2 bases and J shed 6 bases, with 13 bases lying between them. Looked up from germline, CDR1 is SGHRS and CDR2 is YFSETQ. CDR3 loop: CASSFGQDRDTQYF. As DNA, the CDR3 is TGCGCCAGCAGCTTTGGGCAAGACCGGGATACGCAGTATTTT.

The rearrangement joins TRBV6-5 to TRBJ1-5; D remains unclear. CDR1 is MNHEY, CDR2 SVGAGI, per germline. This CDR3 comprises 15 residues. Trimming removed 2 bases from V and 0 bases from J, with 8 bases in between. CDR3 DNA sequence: TGTGCCAGCAGTTACACCGGGAATAGCAATCAGCCCCAGCATTTT. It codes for CASSYTGNSNQPQHF.

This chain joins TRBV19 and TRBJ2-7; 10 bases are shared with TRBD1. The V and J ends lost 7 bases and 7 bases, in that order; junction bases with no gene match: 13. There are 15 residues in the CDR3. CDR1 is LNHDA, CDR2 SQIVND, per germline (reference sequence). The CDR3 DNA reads TGTGCCAGTACCGCCCAGACAGGGGGCTTTGCTGAGCAGTACTTC. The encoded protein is CASTAQTGGFAEQYF.

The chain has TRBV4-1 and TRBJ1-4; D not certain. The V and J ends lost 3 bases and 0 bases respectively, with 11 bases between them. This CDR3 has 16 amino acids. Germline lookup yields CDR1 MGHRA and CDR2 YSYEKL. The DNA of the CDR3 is TGCGCCAGCAGCCAGGACTATAGCGCAACTAATGAAAAACTGTTTTTT. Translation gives CASSQDYSATNEKLFF.

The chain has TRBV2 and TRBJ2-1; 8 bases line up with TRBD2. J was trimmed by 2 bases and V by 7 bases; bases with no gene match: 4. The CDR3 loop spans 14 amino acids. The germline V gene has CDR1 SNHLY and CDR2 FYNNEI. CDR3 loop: CASKTGGAYNEQFF. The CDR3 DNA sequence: TGTGCCAGCAAAACGGGGGGGGCCTACAATGAGCAGTTCTTC.

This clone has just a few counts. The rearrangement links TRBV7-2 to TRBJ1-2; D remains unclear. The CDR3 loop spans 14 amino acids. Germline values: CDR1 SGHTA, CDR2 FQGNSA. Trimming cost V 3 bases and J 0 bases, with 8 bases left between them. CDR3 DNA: TGTGCCAGCAGCTTTAACGGGGCTAACTATGGCTACACCTTC. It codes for CASSFNGANYGYTF.

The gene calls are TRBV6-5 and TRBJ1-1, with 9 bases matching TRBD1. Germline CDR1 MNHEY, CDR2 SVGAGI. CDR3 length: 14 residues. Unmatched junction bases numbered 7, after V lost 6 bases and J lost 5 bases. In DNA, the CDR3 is TGTGCCAGCAGCTGGACAGGGGAGGCAACTGAAGCTTTCTTT. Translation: CASSWTGEATEAFF.

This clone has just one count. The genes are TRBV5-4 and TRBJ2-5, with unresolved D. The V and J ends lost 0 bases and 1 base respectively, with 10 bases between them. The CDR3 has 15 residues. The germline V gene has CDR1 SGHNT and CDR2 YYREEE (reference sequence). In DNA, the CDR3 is TGTGCCAGCAGCTTGGGGGCAGGCTTCCAAGAGACCCAGTACTTC. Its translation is CASSLGAGFQETQYF. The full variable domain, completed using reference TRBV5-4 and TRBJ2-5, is ETGVTQSPTHLIKTRGQQVTLRCSSQSGHNTVSWYQQALGQGPQFIFQYYREEENGRGNFPPRFSGLQFPNYSSELNVNALELDDSALYLCASSLGAGFQETQYFGPGTRLLVL.

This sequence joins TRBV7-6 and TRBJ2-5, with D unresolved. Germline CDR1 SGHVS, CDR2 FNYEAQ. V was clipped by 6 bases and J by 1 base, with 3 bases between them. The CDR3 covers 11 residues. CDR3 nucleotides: TGTGCCAGCAGTCCCCAAGAGACCCAGTACTTC. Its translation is CASSPQETQYF.

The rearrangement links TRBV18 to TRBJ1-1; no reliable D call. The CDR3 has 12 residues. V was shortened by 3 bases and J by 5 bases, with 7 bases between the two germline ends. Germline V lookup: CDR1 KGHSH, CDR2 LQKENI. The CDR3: CASSPTRTEAFF. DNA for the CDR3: TGTGCCAGCTCACCTACGAGGACTGAAGCTTTCTTT.

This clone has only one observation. The CDR3 is CASSLTVKETQYF. CDR3 DNA sequence: TGCGCCAGCAGCTTAACAGTAAAAGAGACCCAGTACTTC. The chain combines TRBV5-1 with TRBJ2-5; D uncertain. This CDR3 region has 13 residues. The germline gives CDR1 SGHRS, CDR2 YFSETQ. V lost 2 bases and J 3 bases, leaving 8 bases between the germline ends.

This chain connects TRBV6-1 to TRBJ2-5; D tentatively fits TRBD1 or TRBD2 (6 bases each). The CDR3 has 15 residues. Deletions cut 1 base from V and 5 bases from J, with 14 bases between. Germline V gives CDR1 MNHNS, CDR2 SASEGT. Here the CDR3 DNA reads TGTGCCAGCAGTGAAGGCTGGGGGGCGGGTGAGACCCAGTACTTC. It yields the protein CASSEGWGAGETQYF.

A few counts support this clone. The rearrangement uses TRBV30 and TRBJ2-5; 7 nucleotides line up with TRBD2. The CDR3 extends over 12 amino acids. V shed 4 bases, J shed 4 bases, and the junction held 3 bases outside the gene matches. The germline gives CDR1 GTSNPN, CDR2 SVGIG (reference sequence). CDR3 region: CAWTSGGETQYF. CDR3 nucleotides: TGTGCCTGGACGTCGGGGGGAGAGACCCAGTACTTC.